The 31 T cell receptor beta chains given below trace back to one sample, sequenced in a study of blood T cell repertoires in COVID-19. Measured with immunoSEQ multiplex PCR; TCRdb has only the in-frame clones, and not every one. The sample holds about 61,000 clones, 88% seen once. The specimen was peripheral blood. The receptors were sampled from a woman of 80 years or more with active COVID-19.

This clone was seen once. The V gene is TRBV5-6, the J gene TRBJ2-5; 10 nucleotides match TRBD2. Germline values: CDR1 SGHDT, CDR2 YYEEEE. The V and J ends lost 0 bases and 4 bases, in that order; junction bases with no gene match: 0. The CDR3 spans 14 residues. The CDR3 DNA follows: TGTGCCAGCAGCTTGGCTAGCGGGGGAGAGACCCAGTACTTC. This sequence encodes CASSLASGGETQYF.

This chain uses TRBV15 with TRBJ2-7, with TRBD1 identical over 7 bases. Germline V gene data show CDR1 as LNHNV and CDR2 as YYDKDF (reference sequence). Unmatched junction bases numbered 13, after V lost 1 base and J lost 7 bases. The CDR3 runs to 16 residues. In nucleotides, the CDR3 is TGTGCCACCAGCAGAGGCGGACAGGTACTTTCAAGTGAGCAGTACTTC. Amino acids: CATSRGGQVLSSEQYF.

V usage is TRBV23-1 and J usage is TRBJ2-7; 9 nucleotides match TRBD1. TRBV23-1 is annotated as an ORF whose role is uncertain. CDR3 length equals 14 residues. V trimming: 2 bases; J trimming: 1 base; junction bases outside the gene matches: 0. Here the CDR3 DNA reads TGCGCCAGCAGTCAAGGGACAGGGTCCTACGAGCAGTACTTC. It translates to CASSQGTGSYEQYF.

This clone appeared a single time. The chain joins TRBV2 to TRBJ2-7; a weak D match, TRBD2 (6 bases). Germline-derived CDR1 and CDR2 are SNHLY and FYNNEI. The V gene lost 2 bases and the J gene lost 2 bases, with 13 bases spanning the gap. The CDR3 contains 15 residues. CDR3 loop: CASSETGTGTYEQYF. As DNA, the CDR3 is TGTGCCAGCAGTGAAACGGGGACTGGCACCTACGAGCAGTACTTC.

V and J are TRBV15 and TRBJ1-4; D uncertain. Trimming cost V 0 bases and J 3 bases, with 11 bases left between them. Germline V gene data show CDR1 as LNHNV and CDR2 as YYDKDF (reference sequence). The CDR3 runs to 16 residues. The CDR3: CATSRDIGRANEKLFF. The CDR3 bases are TGTGCCACCAGCAGAGATATAGGGAGGGCTAATGAAAAACTGTTTTTT.

V gene TRBV2 combines with J gene TRBJ1-4, with D uncertain. Germline V gene data show CDR1 as SNHLY and CDR2 as FYNNEI. This CDR3 contains 14 residues. V dropped 4 bases and J dropped 4 bases, with 10 bases sitting between them. The CDR3 coding sequence is TGTGCCAGCAGTGGGCAGGAGGTTAATGAAAAACTGTTTTTT. Amino acids: CASSGQEVNEKLFF. Filled out from reference TRBV2 and TRBJ1-4, the complete variable domain reads EPEVTQTPSHQVTQMGQEVILRCVPISNHLYFYWYRQILGQKVEFLVSFYNNEISEKSEIFDDQFSVERPDGSNFTLKIRSTKLEDSAMYFCASSGQEVNEKLFFGSGTQLSVL.

This sequence joins TRBV11-3 and TRBJ2-1; D might be TRBD2 (6 bases). Germline lookup yields CDR1 SGHNT and CDR2 YENEEA. The V gene lost 4 bases and the J gene lost 0 bases, with 13 bases spanning the gap. This CDR3 has 16 residues. The CDR3 sequence is CASSSSSVSSYNEQFF. As DNA, the CDR3 is TGTGCCAGCAGCTCCTCTAGCGTCAGCTCCTACAATGAGCAGTTCTTC. Using reference TRBV11-3 and TRBJ2-1 for the parts outside the CDR3, the full variable domain is EAGVVQSPRYKIIEKKQPVAFWCNPISGHNTLYWYLQNLGQGPELLIRYENEEAVDDSQLPKDRFSAERLKGVDSTLKIQPAELGDSAVYLCASSSSSVSSYNEQFFGPGTRLTVL.

Concerning this clone itself: One end of the junction does not line up with germline, which may come from a read error. The chain carries TRBV7-9 and TRBJ2-1; D unclear. From germline, CDR1 is SEHNR and CDR2 FQNEAQ (reference sequence). CDR3 length: 11 amino acids. CDR3 bases: TGTGCCAGCAGCTTGAGGTCAGCACCGGTCTTC. It specifies CASSLRSAPVF.

This clone appeared a single time. The V and J genes are TRBV27 and TRBJ2-6, with D unclear. CDR3 length: 16 residues. The germline CDR1 and CDR2 sequences are MNHEY and SMNVEV (reference sequence). Trimming took off 4 bases at V and 0 bases at J, with 10 bases between the two ends. The chain's CDR3 is CASSSYLSSGANVLTF. As DNA, the CDR3 is TGTGCCAGCAGTTCTTATCTTAGCTCTGGGGCCAACGTCCTGACTTTC.

The genes are TRBV4-2 and TRBJ1-4, with TRBD1 identical over 10 bases. Germline lookup yields CDR1 LGHNA and CDR2 YNFKEQ. The CDR3 is made up of 15 amino acids. The V gene end was trimmed by 4 bases and the J gene end by 7 bases; junction bases not matched to a gene: 6. CDR3 bases: TGTGCCAGCAGCCGAGGGACAGGGGACATTGAAAAACTGTTTTTT. Translation gives CASSRGTGDIEKLFF.

This clone was seen a single time. At one boundary the junction diverges from the germline segment, which might be a read error. The CDR3, as DNA: TGTGCTAGCAGCTTAGGGAACAGGGGGCTAGGGGTCAATGAGCAGTTCTTC. Encoded protein: CASSLGNRGLGVNEQFF. The chain carries TRBV7-7 and TRBJ2-1; 9 nucleotides align to TRBD1. The CDR3 spans 17 residues. Germline V gene lookup returns CDR1 SSHAT and CDR2 FNYEAQ (reference sequence).

A word on this clone: The sample contains more than one DNA sequence encoding this CDR3. The genes are TRBV18 and TRBJ2-3, with 9 bases identical to TRBD2. Trimming took 3 bases from V and 1 from J; bases not matched to a gene: 2. Germline CDR1 and CDR2: KGHSH and LQKENI. The CDR3 has 15 amino acids. For the CDR3, the DNA is TGTGCCAGCTCACCCCGACTAGCGGGCACAGATACGCAGTATTTT. Residues: CASSPRLAGTDTQYF. The full variable domain, completed using reference TRBV18 and TRBJ2-3, is NAGVMQNPRHLVRRRGQEARLRCSPMKGHSHVYWYRQLPEEGLKFMVYLQKENIIDESGMPKERFSAEFPKEGPSILRIQQVVRGDSAAYFCASSPRLAGTDTQYFGPGTRLTVL.

This chain connects TRBV7-2 to TRBJ1-2; 9 bases are a match to TRBD1. Trimming at V came to 5 bases and at J to 4 bases, leaving 5 bases not matched to a gene. This CDR3 spans 14 amino acids. Germline CDR1 is SGHTA and CDR2 is FQGNSA. This CDR3 reads CASSRTGVGYGYTF. The CDR3 DNA is TGTGCCAGCAGCCGGACAGGGGTAGGCTATGGCTACACCTTC.

The CDR3 loop reads CASSFGGLAGTDTQYF. In nucleotides, the CDR3 is TGCGCCAGCAGCTTTGGGGGACTAGCAGGCACAGATACGCAGTATTTT. The rearrangement uses TRBV5-1 and TRBJ2-3, with TRBD2 matching over 9 bases. Germline V gene data show CDR1 as SGHRS and CDR2 as YFSETQ. The CDR3 loop spans 16 amino acids. Trimming at V came to 2 bases and at J to 1 base, leaving 5 bases not matched to a gene.

This chain uses TRBV5-5 with TRBJ1-1; D unresolved. The CDR3 has 16 residues. Germline-derived CDR1 and CDR2 are SGHKS and YYEKEE (reference sequence). Trimming removed 4 bases from V and 0 bases from J, with 16 bases in between. The CDR3 DNA is TGTGCCAGCAGCCTCGACTATGCCGGTGTGAACACTGAAGCTTTCTTT. As protein: CASSLDYAGVNTEAFF.

J is TRBJ1-4 and V is TRBV27, with D unclear. This CDR3 spans 11 amino acids. Per the germline V gene, CDR1 is MNHEY and CDR2 is SMNVEV (reference sequence). With 5 bases removed from V and 7 bases from J, the gap between germline ends came to 5 bases. Here the CDR3 reads CASSRGEKLFF. The DNA of the CDR3 is TGTGCCAGCAGTCGGGGTGAAAAACTGTTTTTT.

This clone was seen just once. The chain has TRBV5-4 and TRBJ1-2; 7 positions match TRBD1. Germline V lookup: CDR1 SGHNT, CDR2 YYREEE (reference sequence). Trimming took 5 bases from V and 4 from J; bases not matched to a gene: 2. The length of the CDR3 is 12 residues. Written as DNA, the CDR3 is TGTGCCAGCAGAGGGACAGCCTATGGCTACACCTTC. Amino acids: CASRGTAYGYTF.

The chain recombines TRBV5-1 with TRBJ2-3; weak D call: TRBD2 (6 bases). V lost 8 bases and J lost 2, with 12 bases in between. The length of the CDR3 is 13 residues. CDR1 SGHRS and CDR2 YFSETQ come from the germline V gene. Here the CDR3 DNA reads TGCGCCAGTGGGACTCAGCCCACAGATACGCAGTATTTT. Encoded protein: CASGTQPTDTQYF.

V usage is TRBV13 and J usage is TRBJ2-7; TRBD2 might be the D (5 bases). Germline V CDR1 and CDR2: PRHDT, FYEKMQ (reference sequence). The CDR3 extends over 13 amino acids. With 2 bases removed from V and 1 base from J, the gap between germline ends came to 6 bases. The CDR3 spells CASSLRGSYEQYF. The DNA for the CDR3 is TGTGCCAGCAGCTTACGCGGGTCCTACGAGCAGTACTTC.

The genes are TRBV9 and TRBJ1-3; unclear D gene. This CDR3 is built from 14 residues. The germline CDR1 and CDR2 sequences are SGDLS and YYNGEE. The V and J ends lost 2 bases and 1 base respectively, with 7 bases between them. Written as DNA, the CDR3 is TGTGCCAGCAGCGTCGAGGCTTCTGGAAACACCATATATTTT. Translated, it gives CASSVEASGNTIYF.

V gene TRBV19 combines with J gene TRBJ2-7, with D possibly matching TRBD1 (5 bases). CDR3 size: 13 residues. Trimming stripped 5 bases from V and 0 bases from J, with 8 bases between. Germline CDR1 and CDR2: LNHDA and SQIVND (reference sequence). CDR3 sequence reads: CASSSGYSYEQYF. The CDR3 region has the DNA TGTGCCAGTAGTTCAGGGTACTCCTACGAGCAGTACTTC.

This clone was seen only a few times. DNA of the CDR3: TGTGCCAGCAGCTCGGCACAGGGGGCTGAAGCTTTCTTT. Translating gives CASSSAQGAEAFF. V is TRBV7-3 and J is TRBJ1-1, with TRBD1 matching 8 bases. Trimming cost V 4 bases and J 6 bases; bases outside gene matches: 4. From germline, CDR1 is SGHTA and CDR2 FQGTGA. This CDR3 has 13 residues.

The chain employs TRBV27 and TRBJ2-4; D might be TRBD1 (6 bases). V was clipped by 4 bases and J by 4 bases, with 8 bases between them. CDR1 and CDR2 (germline): MNHEY, SMNVEV (reference sequence). The CDR3 loop spans 13 amino acids. The CDR3 coding sequence is TGTGCCAGCAGTTACGACAGGAAAAACATTCAGTACTTC. Translation: CASSYDRKNIQYF.

J is TRBJ2-7 and V is TRBV6-5, with D possibly matching TRBD2 (5 bases). The V end was cut by 6 bases, the J end by 0 bases, with 12 bases between. Per germline, CDR1 MNHEY and CDR2 SVGAGI. The CDR3 runs 14 residues. The CDR3 is CASRRTRYSYEQYF. The CDR3 DNA sequence: TGTGCCAGCAGGCGGACTCGATACTCCTACGAGCAGTACTTC.

J is TRBJ2-5 and V is TRBV5-1; TRBD2 aligns across 11 bases. The V gene end was trimmed by 6 bases and the J gene end by 4 bases; junction bases not matched to a gene: 17. Germline loops: CDR1 SGHRS, CDR2 YFSETQ. This CDR3 comprises 18 residues. The CDR3 protein is CASTPGVSGGASGETQYF. The CDR3 region has the DNA TGCGCCAGCACCCCGGGCGTTAGCGGGGGGGCCTCGGGAGAGACCCAGTACTTC.

The rearrangement uses TRBV4-2 and TRBJ1-1, with D unclear. Trimming shortened V by 0 bases and J by 3 bases, and 11 bases separated the two germline ends. CDR1 and CDR2 from the germline V gene are LGHNA and YNFKEQ. The CDR3 is made up of 15 amino acids. The CDR3 sequence: CASSQESGQYTEAFF. The CDR3 nucleotides read TGTGCCAGCAGCCAAGAAAGCGGGCAGTACACTGAAGCTTTCTTT.

The chain recombines TRBV3-1 (or the pseudogene TRBV3-2) with TRBJ2-1; TRBD2 aligns across 12 bases. Germline-derived CDR1 and CDR2 are LGHDT and YNNKEL (reference sequence). The CDR3 has 19 amino acids. Losses at the gene ends were 1 base for V and 2 bases for J; bases not matched to a gene: 9. CDR3 loop: CASSQGWLGLAGTYNEQFF. The CDR3 DNA reads as TGTGCCAGCAGCCAAGGTTGGCTTGGACTAGCGGGGACCTACAATGAGCAGTTCTTC.

This chain connects TRBV5-1 to TRBJ2-3; 12 positions agree with TRBD2. The ends lost 5 bases at V and 1 base at J; junction bases unmatched: 8. The length of the CDR3 is 17 residues. Germline CDR1 is SGHRS and CDR2 is YFSETQ. CDR3 region: CASSRLAGGQGTDTQYF. CDR3 nucleotide sequence: TGCGCCAGCAGTCGGCTAGCGGGGGGGCAGGGCACAGATACGCAGTATTTT.

This chain links TRBV7-9 with TRBJ2-1, with a possible D match to TRBD1 (6 bases). The CDR3 runs 14 residues. Germline values: CDR1 SEHNR, CDR2 FQNEAQ (reference sequence). V gave up 0 bases and J gave up 6 bases, with 9 bases separating them. CDR3 in amino acids: CASSLAGTSNEQFF. The CDR3 DNA follows: TGTGCCAGCAGCTTAGCAGGGACAAGCAATGAGCAGTTCTTC.

The chain employs TRBV19 and TRBJ1-2, with 8 bases fitting TRBD1. Germline V gives CDR1 LNHDA, CDR2 SQIVND (reference sequence). This CDR3 region has 15 residues. The J segment lost 4 bases and the V segment lost 5 bases, leaving 9 bases of the junction unmatched. The CDR3 sequence: CASSASRGQGYGYTF. In DNA, the CDR3 is TGTGCCAGTAGTGCTAGCCGTGGACAGGGCTATGGCTACACCTTC.

The chain uses TRBV7-8 and TRBJ2-3, with 9 bases identical to TRBD2. The germline V gene encodes CDR1 SGHVS and CDR2 FQNEAQ. After removal of 2 bases from V and 4 bases from J, the junction contained 10 bases not matched to a gene. This CDR3 is built from 17 residues. This CDR3 reads CASSLLGGSGGADTQYF. The CDR3 coding sequence is TGTGCCAGCAGCTTATTGGGGGGTAGCGGGGGCGCAGATACGCAGTATTTT.